This T cell receptor beta chain originates from a study of blood T cell repertoires in COVID-19. Study-wide background: COVID-19 samples collected from the United States, Italy and Spain covered acute and convalescent phases. T cells, B-cell-depleted T cells, or PBMCs supplied cDNA or gDNA.

This CDR3 has 17 residues. Germline-derived CDR1 and CDR2 are LNHDA and SQIVND (reference sequence). After removal of 1 base from V and 0 bases from J, the junction contained 4 bases not matched to a gene. Original analysis: Amplification with reference gene primers provided the estimates of nucleated cell counts. Profiled with immunoSEQ multiplex PCR; TCRdb holds only in-frame clones, not every one. V and J calls and clone size are those listed in that table; D and trimming were worked out from the DNA. Altogether fewer than 130,000 clones are present, under 80% being singletons, with the ten largest covering 20% to 25%.

The chain carries TRBV19 and TRBJ2-1; TRBD2 agrees at 9 bases. The receptor was isolated from a man in his 70s with active or convalescent COVID-19. Material: peripheral blood. The CDR3 is CASSIGLAASSYNEQFF. The CDR3 bases are TGTGCCAGTAGTATAGGACTAGCGGCGAGCTCCTACAATGAGCAGTTCTTC.